The 21 T cell receptor beta chains below come from one sample, sequenced in a study of T cell responses to AZD1222 COVID-19 vaccine. Sequenced by immunoSEQ multiplex PCR; TCRdb stores in-frame clones only, minus some. The profile shows 150,000 to 200,000 clones, around 92% of them singletons. Sequences were derived from peripheral blood, sampled on day 0 of AZD1222 vaccination. Receptors originate from an adult in good health.

V is TRBV29-1 and J is TRBJ1-3; D remains unclear. The CDR3 sequence is 13 residues long. Germline V gene lookup returns CDR1 SQVTM and CDR2 ANQGSEA. CDR3 sequence (DNA): TGCAGTAGCCGAGAACGCTCTGGAAACACCATATATTTT. It yields the protein CSSRERSGNTIYF. The whole variable domain, filled in from reference TRBV29-1 and TRBJ1-3, reads SAVISQKPSRDICQRGTSLTIQCQVDSQVTMMFWYRQQPGQSLTLIATANQGSEATYESGFVIDKFPISRPNLTFSTLTVSNMSPEDSSIYLCSSRERSGNTIYFGEGSWLTVV.

The sample holds one count of this clone. V usage is TRBV18 and J usage is TRBJ2-7; TRBD1 agrees at 8 bases. CDR1 is KGHSH, CDR2 LQKENI, per germline. This CDR3 has 15 amino acids. With 3 bases clipped from V and 0 bases from J, the junction kept 4 bases outside the gene matches. CDR3 amino acids: CASSPDRVSSYEQYF. The CDR3 DNA follows: TGTGCCAGCTCACCGGACAGGGTTAGCTCCTACGAGCAGTACTTC.

CDR3 sequence: CASSSSGNSYNEQFF. The CDR3 region has the DNA TGTGCCAGCAGTTCTAGCGGGAACTCCTACAATGAGCAGTTCTTC. The chain links TRBV6-6 to TRBJ2-1; TRBD2 aligns across 9 bases. The CDR3 is made up of 15 amino acids. V dropped 4 bases and J dropped 0; count of bases not matched to a gene: 1. CDR1 is MNHNY and CDR2 is SVGAGI in the germline V gene (reference sequence).

The rearrangement joins TRBV7-3 to TRBJ2-2; 9 bases map to TRBD2. Germline assignment: CDR1 SGHTA and CDR2 FQGTGA. V gave up 5 bases and J gave up 2 bases; unmatched junction bases: 15. The CDR3 runs to 19 residues. CDR3 sequence: CASSQRGGRALFNTGELFF. Here the CDR3 DNA reads TGTGCCAGCAGCCAACGGGGCGGGAGGGCCCTCTTCAACACCGGGGAGCTGTTTTTT.

The chain carries TRBV7-8 and TRBJ1-4; D ambiguous. The CDR3 has 14 amino acids. The germline CDR1 and CDR2 sequences are SGHVS and FQNEAQ. V shed 1 base and J shed 0 bases, with 3 bases lying between them. The DNA of the CDR3 is TGTGCCAGCAGCTTAGAAGCAACTAATGAAAAACTGTTTTTT. Protein: CASSLEATNEKLFF.

The J gene is TRBJ2-3, the V gene TRBV2; tentatively, D is TRBD2 (5 bases). With 5 bases removed from V and 1 base from J, the gap between germline ends came to 10 bases. CDR1 and CDR2 from the germline V gene are SNHLY and FYNNEI. The CDR3 has 14 residues. CDR3 residues: CASSKERGTDTQYF. The CDR3 coding sequence is TGTGCCAGCAGTAAGGAGAGGGGCACAGATACGCAGTATTTT.

The J gene is TRBJ2-1, the V gene TRBV4-1, with 13 nucleotides matching TRBD2. The J segment lost 7 bases and the V segment lost 0 bases, leaving 3 bases of the junction unmatched. This CDR3 is built from 16 residues. Germline lookup yields CDR1 MGHRA and CDR2 YSYEKL. CDR3: CASSQDRLAGGNEQFF. CDR3 DNA: TGCGCCAGCAGCCAAGATCGACTAGCGGGAGGTAATGAGCAGTTCTTC.

V is TRBV7-6 and J is TRBJ2-2, with D tentatively TRBD2 (5 bases). V lost 2 bases and J lost 1, with 11 bases in between. Germline assignment: CDR1 SGHVS and CDR2 FNYEAQ. The CDR3 loop spans 16 amino acids. The CDR3 spells CASSLYEGLNTGELFF. DNA for the CDR3: TGTGCCAGCAGCTTATATGAGGGCCTGAACACCGGGGAGCTGTTTTTT.

The chain links TRBV19 to TRBJ1-5; tentative D call: TRBD1 (5 bases). V lost 3 bases, J lost 2 bases, and 14 bases lay in between. CDR1 is LNHDA, CDR2 SQIVND, per germline (reference sequence). This CDR3 region has 16 residues. The CDR3 DNA reads TGTGCCAGTAGTATGCCCAGGGCCCGGGGCAATCAGCCCCAGCATTTT. It specifies CASSMPRARGNQPQHF.

The chain carries TRBV7-9 and TRBJ1-6; TRBD1 is a possible D gene (5 bases). Trimming stripped 5 bases from V and 5 bases from J, with 13 bases between. The CDR3 extends over 15 amino acids. Germline CDR1 is SEHNR and CDR2 is FQNEAQ (reference sequence). CDR3 in amino acids: CASSPGGPDNSPLHF. For the CDR3, the DNA is TGTGCCAGCAGCCCCGGGGGTCCGGATAATTCACCCCTCCACTTT.

CDR3 DNA sequence: TGCAGTGCTAGTCGCCTAGCGGGATTCTACAATGAGCAGTTCTTC. Residues: CSASRLAGFYNEQFF. The J gene is TRBJ2-1, the V gene TRBV20-1; TRBD2 matches at 9 bases. The germline CDR1 and CDR2 sequences are DFQATT and SNEGSKA (reference sequence). The J segment lost 3 bases and the V segment lost 3 bases, leaving 6 bases of the junction unmatched. The CDR3 consists of 15 residues.

The CDR3 is CASGALDNQPQHF. The CDR3 DNA follows: TGTGCCAGCGGGGCCCTAGACAATCAGCCCCAGCATTTT. The rearrangement links TRBV28 to TRBJ1-5; D is possibly TRBD1 (5 bases). The CDR3 length is 13 residues. Germline V lookup: CDR1 MDHEN, CDR2 SYDVKM. V was trimmed by 8 bases and J by 3 bases, leaving 11 bases between them.

V is TRBV19 and J is TRBJ1-5; D gene ambiguous. From germline, CDR1 is LNHDA and CDR2 SQIVND (reference sequence). Trimming stripped 6 bases from V and 0 bases from J, with 12 bases between. The CDR3 consists of 15 residues. CDR3 bases: TGTGCCAGTAGGAAGGGAGATTATAGCAATCAGCCCCAGCATTTT. Amino acids: CASRKGDYSNQPQHF.

The J gene is TRBJ2-3, the V gene TRBV30; 10 nucleotides align to TRBD2. The CDR3 has 15 residues. Germline-derived CDR1 and CDR2 are GTSNPN and SVGIG (reference sequence). The ends lost 3 bases at V and 3 bases at J; junction bases unmatched: 6. CDR3 sequence: CAWRLAGQITDTQYF. The CDR3 DNA reads as TGTGCCTGGAGACTAGCGGGACAAATTACAGATACGCAGTATTTT.

CDR3 nucleotides: TGTGCCAGTAATCGCGGGATCACTGAAGCTTTCTTT. Its protein product is CASNRGITEAFF. This chain joins TRBV19 and TRBJ1-1; D unresolved. V was trimmed by 7 bases and J by 4 bases, leaving 10 bases between them. This CDR3 has 12 amino acids. Germline assignment: CDR1 LNHDA and CDR2 SQIVND (reference sequence).

The V gene is TRBV11-2, the J gene TRBJ1-1, with TRBD1 matching over 9 bases. The trim removed 5 bases at V and 7 bases at J, leaving 11 bases unmatched. The CDR3 is made up of 15 amino acids. Germline CDR1 SGHAT, CDR2 FQNNGV. CDR3 residues: CASSIGTGFLDEAFF. In DNA form, the CDR3 reads TGTGCCAGCAGCATAGGGACAGGGTTCCTTGATGAAGCTTTCTTT. Variable domain in full (rest from reference TRBV11-2 and TRBJ1-1): EAGVAQSPRYKIIEKRQSVAFWCNPISGHATLYWYQQILGQGPKLLIQFQNNGVVDDSQLPKDRFSAERLKGVDSTLKIQPAKLEDSAVYLCASSIGTGFLDEAFFGQGTRLTVV.

A single count supports this clone. The CDR3 DNA reads as TGCGCCAGCAGCGCCGGACAGGGTCTTAGCAATGAGCAGTTCTTC. Its translation is CASSAGQGLSNEQFF. This chain links TRBV5-1 with TRBJ2-1; the match to TRBD1 covers 8 bases. Losses at the gene ends were 4 bases for V and 6 bases for J; bases not matched to a gene: 9. From germline, CDR1 is SGHRS and CDR2 YFSETQ. The CDR3 length is 15 residues. The full variable domain, rest sourced from reference TRBV5-1 and TRBJ2-1, is KAGVTQTPRYLIKTRGQQVTLSCSPISGHRSVSWYQQTPGQGLQFLFEYFSETQRNKGNFPGRFSGRQFSNSRSEMNVSTLELGDSALYLCASSAGQGLSNEQFFGPGTRLTVL.

This rearrangement joins TRBV7-6 to TRBJ1-1; 9 bases agree with TRBD1. The CDR3 is made up of 17 amino acids. Germline CDR1 is SGHVS and CDR2 is FNYEAQ. V lost 5 bases, J lost 3 bases, and 13 bases stayed unmatched. CDR3 nucleotides: TGTGCCAGCAGCCCCGGTCCCGGGACAGGGCCGGACACTGAAGCTTTCTTT. This sequence encodes CASSPGPGTGPDTEAFF. Full variable domain (missing parts from reference TRBV7-6 and TRBJ1-1): GAGVSQSPRYKVTKRGQDVALRCDPISGHVSLYWYRQALGQGPEFLTYFNYEAQQDKSGLPNDRFSAERPEGSISTLTIQRTEQRDSAMYRCASSPGPGTGPDTEAFFGQGTRLTVV.

V and J are TRBV27 and TRBJ2-2; D is ambiguous. The CDR3 is made up of 11 amino acids. V was pared by 10 bases and J by 3 bases, with 6 bases between. The germline CDR1 and CDR2 sequences are MNHEY and SMNVEV (reference sequence). In DNA, the CDR3 is TGTGCCACCCGGGACACCGGGGAGCTGTTTTTT. Translating it yields CATRDTGELFF.

The rearrangement joins TRBV11-3 to TRBJ2-7; 10 bases map to TRBD2. This CDR3 region has 15 residues. Losses at the gene ends were 2 bases for V and 0 bases for J; bases not matched to a gene: 1. The germline V gene encodes CDR1 SGHNT and CDR2 YENEEA. The CDR3 DNA reads as TGTGCCAGCAGCTTACTAGCGGGAGACTCCTACGAGCAGTACTTC. Residues: CASSLLAGDSYEQYF.

This chain connects TRBV11-1 to TRBJ1-1; D remains unclear. Trimming stripped 4 bases from V and 1 base from J, with 13 bases between. The CDR3 is 15 residues long. Germline loops: CDR1 SGHAT, CDR2 FQDESV (reference sequence). The CDR3 spells CASSSVFMGNTEAFF. The DNA of the CDR3 is TGTGCCAGCAGCTCCGTCTTTATGGGGAACACTGAAGCTTTCTTT.